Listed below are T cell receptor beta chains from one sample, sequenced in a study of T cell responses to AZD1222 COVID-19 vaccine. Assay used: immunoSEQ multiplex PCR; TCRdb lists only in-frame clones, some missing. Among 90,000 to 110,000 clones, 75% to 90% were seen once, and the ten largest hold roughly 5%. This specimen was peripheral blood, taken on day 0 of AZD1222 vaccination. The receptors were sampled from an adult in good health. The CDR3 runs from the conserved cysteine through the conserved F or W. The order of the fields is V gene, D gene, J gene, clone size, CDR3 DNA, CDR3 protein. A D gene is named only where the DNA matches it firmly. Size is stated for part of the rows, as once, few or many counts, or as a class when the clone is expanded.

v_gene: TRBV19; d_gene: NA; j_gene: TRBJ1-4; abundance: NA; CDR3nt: TGTGCCAGTAGTATTCGGAGGGATCTGAATGAAAAACTGTTTTTT; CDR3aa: CASSIRRDLNEKLFF
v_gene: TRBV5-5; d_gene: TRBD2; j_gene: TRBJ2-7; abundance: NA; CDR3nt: TGTGCCAGCAGCCATCCTAGCGGGGGGAACTACGAGCAGTACTTC; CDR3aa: CASSHPSGGNYEQYF
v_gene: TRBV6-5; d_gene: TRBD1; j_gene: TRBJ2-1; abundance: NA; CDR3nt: TGTGCCAGCTGGCGACAGGGGGGCAATGAGCAGTTCTTC; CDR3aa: CASWRQGGNEQFF
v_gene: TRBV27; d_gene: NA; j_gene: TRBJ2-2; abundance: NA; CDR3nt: TGTGCCAGCAGTCCCAGATTCTACAACACCGGGGAGCTGTTTTTT; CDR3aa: CASSPRFYNTGELFF
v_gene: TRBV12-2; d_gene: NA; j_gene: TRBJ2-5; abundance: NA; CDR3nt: TGTGCAAGTCGCTTAGCGCACGACCCGCCGACGAGGGAGTCGACCCAGTACTTC; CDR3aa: CASRLAHDPPTRESTQYF
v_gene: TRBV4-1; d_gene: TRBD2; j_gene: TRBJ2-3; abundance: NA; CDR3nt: TGCGCCAGCAGCCAGAGGACTAGCGGGGGGGTAAGGGCAGATACGCAGTATTTT; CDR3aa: CASSQRTSGGVRADTQYF
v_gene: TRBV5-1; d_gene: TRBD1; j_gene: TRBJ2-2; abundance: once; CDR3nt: TGCGCCAGCAGCTTGTTAACAGGGGTTGATGCGACCGGGGAGCTGTTTTTT; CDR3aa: CASSLLTGVDATGELFF
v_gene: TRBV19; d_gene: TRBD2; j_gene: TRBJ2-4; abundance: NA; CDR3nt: TGTGCCAGTAGTATAGCGGGGAGGGAAGGAATTCAGTACTTC; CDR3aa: CASSIAGREGIQYF
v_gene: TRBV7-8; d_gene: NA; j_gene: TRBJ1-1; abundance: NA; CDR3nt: TGTGCCAGCAGCTACCCCAACACTGAAGCTTTCTTT; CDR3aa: CASSYPNTEAFF
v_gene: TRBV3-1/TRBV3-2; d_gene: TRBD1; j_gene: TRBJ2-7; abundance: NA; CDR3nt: TGTGCCAGCAGCCAAGACGACAGGGGTCCCTACGAGCAGTACTTC; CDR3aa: CASSQDDRGPYEQYF
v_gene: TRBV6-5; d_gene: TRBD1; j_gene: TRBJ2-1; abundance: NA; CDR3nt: TGTGCCAGCAGCCGGGGGGACAGGGTATACAATGAGCAGTTCTTC; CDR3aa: CASSRGDRVYNEQFF
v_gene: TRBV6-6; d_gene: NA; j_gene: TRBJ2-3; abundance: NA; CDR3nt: TGTGCCAGCAGTCCTCGTCCAGATACGCAGTATTTT; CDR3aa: CASSPRPDTQYF
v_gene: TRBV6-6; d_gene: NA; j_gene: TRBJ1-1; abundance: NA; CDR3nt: TGTGCCAGCAGTTACGAAGCATACACTGAAGCTTTCTTT; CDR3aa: CASSYEAYTEAFF
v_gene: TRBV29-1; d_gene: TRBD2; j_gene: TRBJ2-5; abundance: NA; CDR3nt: TGCAGCGCAGGACTAGCGGGGGACCCAGAGACCCAGTACTTC; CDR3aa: CSAGLAGDPETQYF
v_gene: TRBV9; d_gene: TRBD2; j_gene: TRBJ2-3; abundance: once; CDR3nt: TGTGCCAGCAGCCCCCATCATTGGGGCGGGGGGCCATTTCAAGATACGCAGTATTTT; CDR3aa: CASSPHHWGGGPFQDTQYF
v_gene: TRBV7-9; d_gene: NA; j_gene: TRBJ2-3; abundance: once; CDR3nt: TGTGCCAGCAGCCCGTCGCAGGGGGGAGATACGCAGTATTTT; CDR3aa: CASSPSQGGDTQYF